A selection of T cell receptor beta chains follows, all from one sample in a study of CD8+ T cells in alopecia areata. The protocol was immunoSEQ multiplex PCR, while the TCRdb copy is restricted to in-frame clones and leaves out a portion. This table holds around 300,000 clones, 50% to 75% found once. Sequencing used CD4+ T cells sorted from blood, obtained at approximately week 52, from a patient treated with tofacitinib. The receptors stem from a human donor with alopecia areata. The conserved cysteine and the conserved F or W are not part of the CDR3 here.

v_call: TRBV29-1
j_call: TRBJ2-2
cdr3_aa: SAARVGKNTGELF

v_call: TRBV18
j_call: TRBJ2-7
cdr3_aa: ASSPRAEQY

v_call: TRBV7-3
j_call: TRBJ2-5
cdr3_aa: ASSKRSGETQY

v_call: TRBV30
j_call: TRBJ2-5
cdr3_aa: AWSIVRGDQETQY

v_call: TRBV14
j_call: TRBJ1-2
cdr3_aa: ASSQDGQSHRGYT

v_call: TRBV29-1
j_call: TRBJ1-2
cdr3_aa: SVGDRAGYT

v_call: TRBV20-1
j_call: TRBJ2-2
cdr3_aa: SASRAGELF

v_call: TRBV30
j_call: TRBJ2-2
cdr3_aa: AWASGGIIGELF

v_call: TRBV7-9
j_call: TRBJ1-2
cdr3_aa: ASSSNMRGYT

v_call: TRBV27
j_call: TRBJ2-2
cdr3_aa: ASSSRGLSTGELF

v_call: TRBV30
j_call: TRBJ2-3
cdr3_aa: AWGGGPDTQY

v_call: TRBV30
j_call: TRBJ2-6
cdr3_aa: AWSVWQSGANVLT

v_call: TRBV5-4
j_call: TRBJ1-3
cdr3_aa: ASSQPTGRASGNTIY

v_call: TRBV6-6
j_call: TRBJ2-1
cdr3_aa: ASSYSMVGSNEQF

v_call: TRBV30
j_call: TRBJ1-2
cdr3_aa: AWISRSGTLYGYT

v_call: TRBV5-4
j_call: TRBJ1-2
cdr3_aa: ASSSRGPGTHGYT

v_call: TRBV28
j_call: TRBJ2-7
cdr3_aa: ASSLGGQGTREQY

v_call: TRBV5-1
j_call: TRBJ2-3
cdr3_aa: ASSLDISTQY

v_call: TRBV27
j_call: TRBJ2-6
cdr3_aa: ASSPSMRGANVLT

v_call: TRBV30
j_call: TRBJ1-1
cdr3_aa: AWTSSRGRTEAF

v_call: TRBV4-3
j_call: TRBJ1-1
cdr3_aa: ASSQSGGAEAF

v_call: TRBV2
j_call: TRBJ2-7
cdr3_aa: ASGIRISYEQY

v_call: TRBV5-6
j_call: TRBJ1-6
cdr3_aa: ASSFTGNSPLH

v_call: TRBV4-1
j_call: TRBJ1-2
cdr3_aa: ASSQDQGGAGYGYT

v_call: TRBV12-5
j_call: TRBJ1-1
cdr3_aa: ASGVVVPGGLEFTEAF

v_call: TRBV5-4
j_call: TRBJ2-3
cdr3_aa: ASSAGTRRTDTQY

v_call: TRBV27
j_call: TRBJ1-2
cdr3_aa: ASSSARTYGYT

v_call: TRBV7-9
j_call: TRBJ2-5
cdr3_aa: ASSSRGQAQETQY

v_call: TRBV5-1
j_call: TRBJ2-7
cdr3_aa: ASSAGQSSYEQY

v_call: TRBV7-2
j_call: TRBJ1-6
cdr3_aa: ASSLVPRRGAGSPLH

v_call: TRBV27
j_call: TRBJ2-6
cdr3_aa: ASSFGGSGANVLT

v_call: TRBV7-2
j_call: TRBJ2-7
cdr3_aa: ASSIRQGEYEQY

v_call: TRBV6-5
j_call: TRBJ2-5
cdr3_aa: ASSYASRQTQY

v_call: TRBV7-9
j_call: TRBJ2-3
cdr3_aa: ASSLARDRVTDTQY

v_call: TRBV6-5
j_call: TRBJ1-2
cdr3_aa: ASRRNYGYT

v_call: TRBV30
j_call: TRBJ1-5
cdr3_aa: AWSVGTSSNQPQH

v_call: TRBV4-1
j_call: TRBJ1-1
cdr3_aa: ASSQDRGQLIGYTEAF

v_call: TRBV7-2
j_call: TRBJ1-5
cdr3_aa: ASSPSGGNQPQH

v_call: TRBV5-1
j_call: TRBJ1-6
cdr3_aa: ASSLQDYGNSPLH

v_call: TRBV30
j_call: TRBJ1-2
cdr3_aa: AWSPFGTEVYGYT